This T cell receptor (beta chain) was identified in a study of post-analysis software for immune sequencing data. Study-wide points: In patients, TRBV5-6, TRBV5-1 and TRBV20-1 belonged to about five TRBV segments found more frequently than in controls.

cDNA libraries of TCR beta carried unique molecular identifiers. TCRdb recomputed calls from the PCR reads with MiXCR, one row per CDR3 protein. The repertoire holds fewer than 850,000 distinct CDR3 sequences, with around 42% as singletons. As to this clonotype: Its antigen is still unknown. Sequence at one end of the junction differs from germline and may be a read error.

The CDR3 extends over 17 amino acids. Germline CDR1 KGHDR, CDR2 SFDVKD. Specimen: blood. The source of this sequence is a girl aged 5 to 17 with multiple sclerosis. V is TRBV24-1 and J is TRBJ2-1; 14 nucleotides align to TRBD2. The CDR3 DNA sequence: TGTGCCACTAGTGAAGCGACTAGCGGGAGGGCCTACAATGAGCAGTTCTTC. Translated, it gives CATSEATSGRAYNEQFF.